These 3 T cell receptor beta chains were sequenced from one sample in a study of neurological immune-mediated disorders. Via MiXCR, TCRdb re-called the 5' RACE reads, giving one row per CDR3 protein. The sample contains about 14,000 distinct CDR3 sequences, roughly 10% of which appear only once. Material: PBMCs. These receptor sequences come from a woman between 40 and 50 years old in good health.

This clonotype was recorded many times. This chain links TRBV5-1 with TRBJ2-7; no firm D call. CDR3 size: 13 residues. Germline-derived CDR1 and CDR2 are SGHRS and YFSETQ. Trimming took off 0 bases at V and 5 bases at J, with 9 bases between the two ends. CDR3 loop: CASSLAVSDEQYF. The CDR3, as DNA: TGCGCCAGCAGCTTGGCGGTGAGTGACGAGCAGTACTTC. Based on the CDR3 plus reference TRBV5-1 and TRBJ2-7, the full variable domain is KAGVTQTPRYLIKTRGQQVTLSCSPISGHRSVSWYQQTPGQGLQFLFEYFSETQRNKGNFPGRFSGRQFSNSRSEMNVSTLELGDSALYLCASSLAVSDEQYFGPGTRLTVT.

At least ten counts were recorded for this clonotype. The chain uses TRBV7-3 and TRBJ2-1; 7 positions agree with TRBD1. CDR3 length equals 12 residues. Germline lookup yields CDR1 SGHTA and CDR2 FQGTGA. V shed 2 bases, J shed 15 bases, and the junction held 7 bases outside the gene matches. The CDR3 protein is CASSLDRERWFF. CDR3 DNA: TGTGCCAGCAGCTTAGACAGGGAAAGGTGGTTCTTC.

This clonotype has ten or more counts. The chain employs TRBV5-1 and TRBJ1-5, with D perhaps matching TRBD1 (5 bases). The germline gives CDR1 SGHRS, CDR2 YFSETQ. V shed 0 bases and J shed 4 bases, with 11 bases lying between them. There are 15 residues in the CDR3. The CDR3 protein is CASSLGGAQNQPQHF. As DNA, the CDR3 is TGCGCCAGCAGCTTGGGTGGGGCTCAGAATCAGCCCCAGCATTTT.